These T cell receptor beta chains were read from a single sample in a study of blood T cell repertoires in COVID-19. Sequencing used immunoSEQ multiplex PCR; TCRdb keeps in-frame clones, though not all of them. Seen here are 47,000 or so clones, roughly four fifths observed once, and the top ten hold around 2.5%. The sample comprised peripheral blood. These receptors all stem from an older woman with acute or convalescent COVID-19. The conserved cysteine and the conserved F or W are not part of the CDR3 here. The D gene is left open where the match is weak. Clone size is given for some rows only: seen once, a few or many times, or a class if the clone is expanded.

abundance: .; v_gene: TRBV12-3/TRBV12-4; j_gene: TRBJ1-1; d_gene: .; CDR3aa: ASSLAPQTEAF
abundance: .; v_gene: TRBV30; j_gene: TRBJ2-6; d_gene: TRBD1; CDR3aa: AWKTTGQGANVLT
abundance: few; v_gene: TRBV12-3/TRBV12-4; j_gene: TRBJ1-1; d_gene: .; CDR3aa: ASSFFSTEAF
abundance: .; v_gene: TRBV5-5; j_gene: TRBJ2-2; d_gene: TRBD1; CDR3aa: ASSWGQGGIGELF
abundance: .; v_gene: TRBV11-2; j_gene: TRBJ2-1; d_gene: TRBD2; CDR3aa: ASSIGTSGTYYNEQF
abundance: .; v_gene: TRBV7-2; j_gene: TRBJ2-7; d_gene: TRBD1; CDR3aa: ASSFWTGAGSYEQY
abundance: .; v_gene: TRBV7-9; j_gene: TRBJ2-5; d_gene: .; CDR3aa: ASSLGSGLETQY
abundance: .; v_gene: TRBV9; j_gene: TRBJ2-3; d_gene: TRBD2; CDR3aa: ASSVGGRAQY
abundance: .; v_gene: TRBV5-8; j_gene: TRBJ2-7; d_gene: .; CDR3aa: ASSFLSRGVSEQY
abundance: .; v_gene: TRBV21-1; j_gene: TRBJ1-6; d_gene: .; CDR3aa: ASSKLLGQGNSSYNSPLH
abundance: .; v_gene: TRBV4-1; j_gene: TRBJ2-2; d_gene: .; CDR3aa: ASSPQPGQFAGELF
abundance: .; v_gene: TRBV28; j_gene: TRBJ1-5; d_gene: TRBD1; CDR3aa: ATHRGDRFNSNQPQH
abundance: .; v_gene: TRBV19; j_gene: TRBJ1-1; d_gene: .; CDR3aa: ASRRRGGRSAF
abundance: once; v_gene: TRBV24-1; j_gene: TRBJ2-3; d_gene: TRBD1; CDR3aa: ASERQGERTSTDTQY
abundance: once; v_gene: TRBV5-4; j_gene: TRBJ1-2; d_gene: TRBD1; CDR3aa: ASSLAQGVGYGYT
abundance: .; v_gene: TRBV2; j_gene: TRBJ2-7; d_gene: .; CDR3aa: ASSVKGPRLSEQY
abundance: .; v_gene: TRBV6-5; j_gene: TRBJ2-7; d_gene: TRBD1; CDR3aa: ASRPRTGGMYEQY
abundance: .; v_gene: TRBV28; j_gene: TRBJ1-5; d_gene: .; CDR3aa: ASSPQEDIGNQPQH
abundance: .; v_gene: TRBV15; j_gene: TRBJ2-7; d_gene: TRBD2; CDR3aa: ATSRDRSSGAYEQY
abundance: .; v_gene: TRBV11-1; j_gene: TRBJ2-1; d_gene: TRBD2; CDR3aa: ASSNKGLGYNEQF
abundance: .; v_gene: TRBV29-1; j_gene: TRBJ1-2; d_gene: .; CDR3aa: SAASTGNYGYT
abundance: .; v_gene: TRBV19; j_gene: TRBJ1-6; d_gene: .; CDR3aa: ASSLSTGQMYNSPLH
abundance: .; v_gene: TRBV2; j_gene: TRBJ2-3; d_gene: TRBD2; CDR3aa: ASKVKRGVPDTQY
abundance: .; v_gene: TRBV2; j_gene: TRBJ2-6; d_gene: .; CDR3aa: ASSPRLISGANVLT
abundance: .; v_gene: TRBV5-1; j_gene: TRBJ2-7; d_gene: .; CDR3aa: ASSYSGSYEQY
abundance: .; v_gene: TRBV2; j_gene: TRBJ2-5; d_gene: .; CDR3aa: ASSRDTETQY
abundance: few; v_gene: TRBV5-4; j_gene: TRBJ2-7; d_gene: .; CDR3aa: ASGNRVTYEQY
abundance: .; v_gene: TRBV2; j_gene: TRBJ1-1; d_gene: .; CDR3aa: ASSVFDTEAF
abundance: .; v_gene: TRBV6-8; j_gene: TRBJ1-6; d_gene: .; CDR3aa: ASRETGTRYRILSPLH
abundance: .; v_gene: TRBV6-5; j_gene: TRBJ1-6; d_gene: .; CDR3aa: ASSPSSPLH
abundance: .; v_gene: TRBV11-2; j_gene: TRBJ2-1; d_gene: TRBD2; CDR3aa: ASSRMTSGRISNEQF
abundance: .; v_gene: TRBV30; j_gene: TRBJ1-1; d_gene: .; CDR3aa: AWVRFVGSEAF
abundance: .; v_gene: TRBV18; j_gene: TRBJ1-5; d_gene: .; CDR3aa: ASSPELNQPQH
abundance: .; v_gene: TRBV19; j_gene: TRBJ1-4; d_gene: TRBD1; CDR3aa: ASRRTGEKLF
abundance: .; v_gene: TRBV7-3; j_gene: TRBJ1-1; d_gene: TRBD1; CDR3aa: ASSSEAGGNTEAF
abundance: .; v_gene: TRBV3-1/TRBV3-2; j_gene: TRBJ2-7; d_gene: TRBD2; CDR3aa: ASSQIGWGTSSYEQY
abundance: .; v_gene: TRBV19; j_gene: TRBJ2-1; d_gene: TRBD1; CDR3aa: ASSPTGTVPYNEQF
abundance: once; v_gene: TRBV18; j_gene: TRBJ1-3; d_gene: TRBD1; CDR3aa: ASSTDRGGNTIY
abundance: .; v_gene: TRBV5-6; j_gene: TRBJ2-7; d_gene: .; CDR3aa: ASSLWRVLSYEQY
abundance: few; v_gene: TRBV27; j_gene: TRBJ1-2; d_gene: .; CDR3aa: ASSLSSQEIYGYT
abundance: .; v_gene: TRBV5-5; j_gene: TRBJ2-5; d_gene: .; CDR3aa: ASSLVGAVTETQY
abundance: .; v_gene: TRBV2; j_gene: TRBJ2-2; d_gene: TRBD1; CDR3aa: ASSRGQAVAGELF
abundance: once; v_gene: TRBV18; j_gene: TRBJ2-3; d_gene: .; CDR3aa: ASSPGQGDTQY
abundance: .; v_gene: TRBV3-1/TRBV3-2; j_gene: TRBJ2-7; d_gene: TRBD1; CDR3aa: ASSQDPRGTGSYEQY
abundance: .; v_gene: TRBV12-5; j_gene: TRBJ2-1; d_gene: TRBD2; CDR3aa: ASGLGTAGGTYNEQF
abundance: .; v_gene: TRBV29-1; j_gene: TRBJ1-1; d_gene: TRBD1; CDR3aa: SVSDRGLIDTEAF
abundance: few; v_gene: TRBV6-5; j_gene: TRBJ1-3; d_gene: TRBD1; CDR3aa: ASSRQGASGNTIY
abundance: .; v_gene: TRBV6-5; j_gene: TRBJ1-5; d_gene: .; CDR3aa: ASSYSRQSPQH
abundance: once; v_gene: TRBV6-1; j_gene: TRBJ1-2; d_gene: TRBD1; CDR3aa: ASSDRQGAGGYT
abundance: .; v_gene: TRBV7-6; j_gene: TRBJ2-3; d_gene: .; CDR3aa: ASSLAGASTDTQY
abundance: .; v_gene: TRBV30; j_gene: TRBJ2-1; d_gene: .; CDR3aa: AWRTGSVNEQF
abundance: .; v_gene: TRBV19; j_gene: TRBJ1-3; d_gene: .; CDR3aa: ASSIFTQVGNTIY
abundance: once; v_gene: TRBV6-1; j_gene: TRBJ2-3; d_gene: TRBD2; CDR3aa: ASSEWASGSTDTQY
abundance: .; v_gene: TRBV7-8; j_gene: TRBJ1-1; d_gene: .; CDR3aa: ASSPVSRRTEAF